This T cell receptor beta chain was sequenced during a study of CD8+ T cells in alopecia areata. Reverse transcribed after extraction, RNA yielded cDNA as the sequencing template. The repertoire was sequenced with immunoSEQ multiplex PCR; TCRdb's copy has only in-frame clones and lacks some. The table lists about 190,000 clones, 60% to 70% of them singletons, with around 0.7% in the top ten. Germline CDR1 reads SGHNT; CDR2 reads YYREEE (reference sequence). J gave up 5 bases and V 0 bases, and 5 bases lay outside the gene matches. The CDR3 contains 15 residues. Treatment indicated: oral pan-JAK inhibitor, 5-10 mg twice daily.

The sequence came from a human donor with alopecia areata. The chain joins TRBV5-4 to TRBJ2-7; TRBD2 matches 10 bases. Here the sequenced sample was CD4+ T cells sorted from blood, taken at week 4, from a patient treated with tofacitinib. CDR3 region: CASSLDLSGRDEQYF. The DNA of the CDR3 is TGTGCCAGCAGCTTGGATTTGAGCGGGAGGGACGAGCAGTACTTC.